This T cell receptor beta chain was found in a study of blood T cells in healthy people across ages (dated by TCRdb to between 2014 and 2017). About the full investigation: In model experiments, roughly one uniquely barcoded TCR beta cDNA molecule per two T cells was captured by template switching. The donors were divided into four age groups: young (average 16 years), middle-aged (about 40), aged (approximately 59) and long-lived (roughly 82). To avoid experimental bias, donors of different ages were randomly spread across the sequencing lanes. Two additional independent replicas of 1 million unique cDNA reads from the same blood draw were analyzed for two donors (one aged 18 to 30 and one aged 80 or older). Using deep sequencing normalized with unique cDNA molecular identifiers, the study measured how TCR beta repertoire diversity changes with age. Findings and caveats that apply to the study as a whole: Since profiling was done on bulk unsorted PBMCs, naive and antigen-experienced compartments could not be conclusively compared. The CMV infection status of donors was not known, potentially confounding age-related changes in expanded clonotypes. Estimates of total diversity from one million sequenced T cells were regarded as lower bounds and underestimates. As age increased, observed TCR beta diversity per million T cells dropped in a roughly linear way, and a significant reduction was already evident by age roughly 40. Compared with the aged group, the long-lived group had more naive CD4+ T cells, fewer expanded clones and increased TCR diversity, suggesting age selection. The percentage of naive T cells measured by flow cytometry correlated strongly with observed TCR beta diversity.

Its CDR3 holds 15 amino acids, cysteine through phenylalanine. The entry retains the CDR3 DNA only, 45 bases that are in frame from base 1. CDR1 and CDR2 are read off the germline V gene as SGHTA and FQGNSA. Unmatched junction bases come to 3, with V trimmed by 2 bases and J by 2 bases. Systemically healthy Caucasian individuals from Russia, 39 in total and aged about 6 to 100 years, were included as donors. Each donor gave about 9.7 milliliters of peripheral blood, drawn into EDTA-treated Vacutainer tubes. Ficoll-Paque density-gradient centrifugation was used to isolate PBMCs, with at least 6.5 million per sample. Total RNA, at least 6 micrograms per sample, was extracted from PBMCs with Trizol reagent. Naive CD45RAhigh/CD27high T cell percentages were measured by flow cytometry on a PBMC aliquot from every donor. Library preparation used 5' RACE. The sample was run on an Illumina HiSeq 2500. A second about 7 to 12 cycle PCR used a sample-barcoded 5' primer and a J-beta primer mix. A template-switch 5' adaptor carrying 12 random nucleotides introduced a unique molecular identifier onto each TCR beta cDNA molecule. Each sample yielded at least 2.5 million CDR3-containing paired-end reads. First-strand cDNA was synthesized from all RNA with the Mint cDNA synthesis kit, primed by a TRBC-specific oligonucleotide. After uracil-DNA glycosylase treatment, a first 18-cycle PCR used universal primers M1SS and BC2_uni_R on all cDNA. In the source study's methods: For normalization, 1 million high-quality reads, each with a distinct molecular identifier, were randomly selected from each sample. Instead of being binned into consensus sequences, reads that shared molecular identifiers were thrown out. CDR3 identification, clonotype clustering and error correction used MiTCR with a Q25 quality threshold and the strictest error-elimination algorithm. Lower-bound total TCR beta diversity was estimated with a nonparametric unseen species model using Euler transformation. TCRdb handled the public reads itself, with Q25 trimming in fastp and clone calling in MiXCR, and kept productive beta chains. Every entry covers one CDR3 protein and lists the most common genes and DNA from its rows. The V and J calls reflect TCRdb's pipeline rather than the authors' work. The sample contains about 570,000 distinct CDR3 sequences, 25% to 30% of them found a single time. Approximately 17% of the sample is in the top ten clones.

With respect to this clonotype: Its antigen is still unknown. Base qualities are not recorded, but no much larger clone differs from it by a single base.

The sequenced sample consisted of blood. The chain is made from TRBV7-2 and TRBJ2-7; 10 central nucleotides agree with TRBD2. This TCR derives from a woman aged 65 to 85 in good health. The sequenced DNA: TGTGCCAGCAGCTTACAGCGGGGGGGCACCTACGAGCAGTACTTC. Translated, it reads CASSLQRGGTYEQYF. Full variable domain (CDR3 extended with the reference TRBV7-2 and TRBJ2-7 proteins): GAGVSQSPSNKVTEKGKDVELRCDPISGHTALYWYRQSLGQGLEFLIYFQGNSAPDKSGLPSDRFSAERTGGSVSTLTIQRTQQEDSAVYLCASSLQRGGTYEQYFGPGTRLTVT.